What follows is one TCR beta chain and its context. The junction does not match germline at one end; this may be a read error. Vbeta (60) and Jbeta (13) primers were used in the PCR. The data were produced by immunoSEQ multiplex PCR, yet TCRdb's version contains in-frame clones alone and is incomplete. The sample consists of approximately 100,000 clones, about three fifths of them appearing once. This sample stems from a study of cytomegalovirus exposure and HLA in healthy donors. The material sequenced was PBMCs. This sequence originates from a man aged 25 to 40 in good health and CMV-seronegative.

The CDR3 DNA sequence: TGTGCCAGCAGATCCACAGGGTCAGATATGCAGTATTTT. It specifies CASRSTGSDMQYF. The chain couples TRBV27 to TRBJ2-3; possible D gene TRBD1, 6 bases. Germline V gives CDR1 MNHEY, CDR2 SMNVEV (reference sequence). The CDR3 is made up of 13 amino acids.